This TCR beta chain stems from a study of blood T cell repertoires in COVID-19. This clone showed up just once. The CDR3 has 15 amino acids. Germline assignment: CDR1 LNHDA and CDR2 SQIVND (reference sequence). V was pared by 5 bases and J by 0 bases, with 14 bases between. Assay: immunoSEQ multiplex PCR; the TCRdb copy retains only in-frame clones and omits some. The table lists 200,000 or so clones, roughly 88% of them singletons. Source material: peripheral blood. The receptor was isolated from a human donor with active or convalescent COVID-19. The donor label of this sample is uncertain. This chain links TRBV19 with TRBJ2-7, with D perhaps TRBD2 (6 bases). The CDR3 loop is CASSPLRGSSYEQYF. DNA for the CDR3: TGTGCCAGTAGTCCATTACGGGGGAGCTCCTACGAGCAGTACTTC.